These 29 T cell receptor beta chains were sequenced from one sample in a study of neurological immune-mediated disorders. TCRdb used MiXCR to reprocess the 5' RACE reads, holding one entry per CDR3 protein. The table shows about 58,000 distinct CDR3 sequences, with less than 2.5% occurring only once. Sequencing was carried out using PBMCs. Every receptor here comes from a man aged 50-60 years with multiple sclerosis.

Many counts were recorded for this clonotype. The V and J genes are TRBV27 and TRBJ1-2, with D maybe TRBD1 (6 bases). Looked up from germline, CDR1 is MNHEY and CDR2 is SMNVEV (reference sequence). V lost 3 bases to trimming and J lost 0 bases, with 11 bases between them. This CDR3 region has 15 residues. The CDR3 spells CASSLDPGANYGYTF. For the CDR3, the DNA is TGTGCCAGCAGTTTGGACCCAGGGGCTAACTATGGCTACACCTTC.

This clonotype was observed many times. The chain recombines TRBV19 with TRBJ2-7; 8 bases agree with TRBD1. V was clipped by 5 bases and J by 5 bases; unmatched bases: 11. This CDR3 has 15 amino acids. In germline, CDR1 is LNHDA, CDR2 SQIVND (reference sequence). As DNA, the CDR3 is TGTGCCAGTAGTTTCTCGTCAGGGGGCACCAACGAGCAGTACTTC. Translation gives CASSFSSGGTNEQYF.

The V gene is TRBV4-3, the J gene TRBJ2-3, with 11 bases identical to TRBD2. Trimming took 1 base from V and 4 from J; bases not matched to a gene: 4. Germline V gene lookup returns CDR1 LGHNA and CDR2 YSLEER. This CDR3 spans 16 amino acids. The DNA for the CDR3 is TGCGCCAGCAGCCAAGGACTAGCGGGGAAGGCAGATACGCAGTATTTT. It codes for CASSQGLAGKADTQYF.

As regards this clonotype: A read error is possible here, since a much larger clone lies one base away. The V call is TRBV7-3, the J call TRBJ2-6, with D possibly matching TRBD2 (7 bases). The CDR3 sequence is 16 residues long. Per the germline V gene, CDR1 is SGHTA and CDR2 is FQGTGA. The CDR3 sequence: CASSLIGDRGAKVLTF. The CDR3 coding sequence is TGTGCCAGCAGCTTAATCGGGGACCGGGGGGCCAAAGTCCTGACTTTC.

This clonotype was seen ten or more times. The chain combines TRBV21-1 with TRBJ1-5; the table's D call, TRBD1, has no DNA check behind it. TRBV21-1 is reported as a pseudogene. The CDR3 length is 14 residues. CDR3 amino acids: CAIKTGDSNQPQHF. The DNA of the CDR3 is TGTGCCATCAAGACAGGGGATAGCAATCAGCCCCAGCATTTT.

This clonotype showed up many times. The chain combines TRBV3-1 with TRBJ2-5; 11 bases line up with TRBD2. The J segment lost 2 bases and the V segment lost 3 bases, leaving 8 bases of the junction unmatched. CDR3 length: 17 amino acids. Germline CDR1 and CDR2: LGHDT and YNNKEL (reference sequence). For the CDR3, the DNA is TGTGCCAGCAGCCATCAACTAGCGGGGGCTGGGCAAGAGACCCAGTACTTC. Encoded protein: CASSHQLAGAGQETQYF.

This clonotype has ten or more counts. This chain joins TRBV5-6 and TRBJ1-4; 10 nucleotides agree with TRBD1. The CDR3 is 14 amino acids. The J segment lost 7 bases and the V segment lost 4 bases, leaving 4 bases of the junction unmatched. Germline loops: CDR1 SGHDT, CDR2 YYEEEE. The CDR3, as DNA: TGTGCCAGCAGCGACAGGGGGCGCGTTGAAAAACTGTTTTTT. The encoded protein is CASSDRGRVEKLFF.

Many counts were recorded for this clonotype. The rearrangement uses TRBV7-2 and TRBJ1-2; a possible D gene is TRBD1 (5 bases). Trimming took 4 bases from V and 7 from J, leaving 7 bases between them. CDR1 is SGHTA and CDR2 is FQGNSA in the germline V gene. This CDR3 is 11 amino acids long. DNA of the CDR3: TGTGCCAGCAGCTCTAGGGGTGGCTACACCTTC. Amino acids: CASSSRGGYTF.

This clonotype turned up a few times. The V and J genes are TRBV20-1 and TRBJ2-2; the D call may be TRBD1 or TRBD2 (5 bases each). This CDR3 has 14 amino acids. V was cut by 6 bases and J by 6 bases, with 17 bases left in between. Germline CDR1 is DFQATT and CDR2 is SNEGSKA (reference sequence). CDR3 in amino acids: CSAAGTSPSGELFF. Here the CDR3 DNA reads TGCAGTGCGGCCGGGACGTCCCCTTCCGGGGAGCTGTTTTTT.

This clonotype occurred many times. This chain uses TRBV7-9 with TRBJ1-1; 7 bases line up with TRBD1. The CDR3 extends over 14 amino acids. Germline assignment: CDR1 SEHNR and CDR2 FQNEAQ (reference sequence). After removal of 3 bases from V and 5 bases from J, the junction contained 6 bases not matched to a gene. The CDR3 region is CASSFRGFGTEAFF. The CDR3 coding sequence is TGTGCCAGCAGCTTCAGGGGGTTTGGGACTGAAGCTTTCTTT.

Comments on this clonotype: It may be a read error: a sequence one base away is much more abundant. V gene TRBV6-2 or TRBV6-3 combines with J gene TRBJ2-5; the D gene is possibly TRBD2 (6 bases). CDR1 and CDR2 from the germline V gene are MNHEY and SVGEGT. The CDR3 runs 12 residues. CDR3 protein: CDITTRRETQYF. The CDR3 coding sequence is TGTGACATCACGACTAGACGGGAGACCCAGTACTTC.

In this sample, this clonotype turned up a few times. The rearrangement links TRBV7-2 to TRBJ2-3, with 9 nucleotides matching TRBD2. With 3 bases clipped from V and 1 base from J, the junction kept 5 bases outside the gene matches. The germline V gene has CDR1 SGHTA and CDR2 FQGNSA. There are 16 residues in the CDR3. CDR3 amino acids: CASSFHSGSRTDTQYF. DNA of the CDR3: TGTGCCAGCAGCTTCCATAGCGGGAGTCGCACAGATACGCAGTATTTT.

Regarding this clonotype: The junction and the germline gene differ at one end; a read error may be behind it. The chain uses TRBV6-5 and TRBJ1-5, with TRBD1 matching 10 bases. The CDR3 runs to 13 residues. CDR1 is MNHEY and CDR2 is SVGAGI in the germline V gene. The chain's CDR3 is CASSRTGGKTQNF. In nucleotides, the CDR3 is TGTGCCAGCAGCCGGACAGGGGGTAAGACCCAGAATTTT.

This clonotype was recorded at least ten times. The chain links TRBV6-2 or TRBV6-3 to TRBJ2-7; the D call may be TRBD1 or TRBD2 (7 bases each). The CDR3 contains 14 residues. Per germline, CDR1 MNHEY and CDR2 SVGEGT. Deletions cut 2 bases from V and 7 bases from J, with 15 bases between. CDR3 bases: TGTGCCAGCAGTTACATCAGACAGGGAGGGGAGCAGTACTTC. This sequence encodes CASSYIRQGGEQYF.

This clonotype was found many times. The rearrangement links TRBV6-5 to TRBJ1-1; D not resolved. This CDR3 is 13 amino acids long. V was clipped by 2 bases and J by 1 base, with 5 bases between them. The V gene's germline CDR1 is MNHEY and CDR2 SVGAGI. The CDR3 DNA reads TGTGCCAGCAGTTACGACGGGAACACTGAAGCTTTCTTT. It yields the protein CASSYDGNTEAFF.

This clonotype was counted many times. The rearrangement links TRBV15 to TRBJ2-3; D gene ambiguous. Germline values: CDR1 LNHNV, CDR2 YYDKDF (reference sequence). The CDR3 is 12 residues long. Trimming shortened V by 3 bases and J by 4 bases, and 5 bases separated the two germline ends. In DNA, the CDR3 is TGTGCCACCAGCAGGAAGTCAGATACGCAGTATTTT. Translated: CATSRKSDTQYF.

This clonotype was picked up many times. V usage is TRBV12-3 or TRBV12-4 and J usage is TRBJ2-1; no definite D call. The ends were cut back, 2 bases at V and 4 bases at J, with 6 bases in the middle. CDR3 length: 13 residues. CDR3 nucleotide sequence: TGTGCCAGCAGTTTAAACGGGTACAATGAGCAGTTCTTC. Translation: CASSLNGYNEQFF.

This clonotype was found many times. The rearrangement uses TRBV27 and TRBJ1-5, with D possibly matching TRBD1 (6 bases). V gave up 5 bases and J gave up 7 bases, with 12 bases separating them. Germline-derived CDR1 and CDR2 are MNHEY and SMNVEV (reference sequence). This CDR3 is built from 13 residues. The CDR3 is CASSTGRGQPQHF. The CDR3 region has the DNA TGTGCCAGCAGTACAGGGCGAGGGCAGCCCCAGCATTTT.

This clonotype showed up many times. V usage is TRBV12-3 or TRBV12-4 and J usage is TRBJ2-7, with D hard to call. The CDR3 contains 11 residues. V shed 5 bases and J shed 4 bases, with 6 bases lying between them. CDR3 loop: CASSTQYEQYF. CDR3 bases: TGTGCCAGCAGTACACAATACGAGCAGTACTTC.

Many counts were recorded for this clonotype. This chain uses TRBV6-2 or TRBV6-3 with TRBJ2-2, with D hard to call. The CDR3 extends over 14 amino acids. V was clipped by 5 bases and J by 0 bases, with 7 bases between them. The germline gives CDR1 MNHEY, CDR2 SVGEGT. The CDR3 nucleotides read TGTGCCAGCAGTCGGCTCTCGAACACCGGGGAGCTGTTTTTT. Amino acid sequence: CASSRLSNTGELFF.

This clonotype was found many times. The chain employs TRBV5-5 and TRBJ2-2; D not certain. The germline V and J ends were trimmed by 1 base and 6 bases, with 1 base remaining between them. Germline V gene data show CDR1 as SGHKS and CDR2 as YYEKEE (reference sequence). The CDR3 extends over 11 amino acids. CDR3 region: CASSLSGELFF. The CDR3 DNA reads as TGTGCCAGCAGCTTGTCCGGGGAGCTGTTTTTT.

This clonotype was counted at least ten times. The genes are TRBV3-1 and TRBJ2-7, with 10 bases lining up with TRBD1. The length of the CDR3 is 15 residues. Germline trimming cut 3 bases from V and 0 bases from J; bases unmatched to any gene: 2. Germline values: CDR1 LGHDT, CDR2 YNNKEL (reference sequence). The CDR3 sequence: CASSHRQGASYEQYF. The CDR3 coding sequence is TGTGCCAGCAGCCATAGACAGGGGGCCTCCTACGAGCAGTACTTC.

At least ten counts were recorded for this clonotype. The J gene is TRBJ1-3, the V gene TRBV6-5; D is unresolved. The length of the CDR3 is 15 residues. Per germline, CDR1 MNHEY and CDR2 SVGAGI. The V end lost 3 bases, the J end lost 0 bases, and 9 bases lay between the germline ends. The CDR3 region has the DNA TGTGCCAGCAGTTATGGGCAGTACTCTGGAAACACCATATATTTT. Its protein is CASSYGQYSGNTIYF.

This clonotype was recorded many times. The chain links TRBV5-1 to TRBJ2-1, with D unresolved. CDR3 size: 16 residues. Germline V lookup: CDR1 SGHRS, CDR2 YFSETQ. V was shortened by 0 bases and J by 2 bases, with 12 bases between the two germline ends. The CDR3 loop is CASSLEGYLTYNEQFF. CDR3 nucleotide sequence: TGCGCCAGCAGCTTGGAGGGCTACCTTACCTACAATGAGCAGTTCTTC.

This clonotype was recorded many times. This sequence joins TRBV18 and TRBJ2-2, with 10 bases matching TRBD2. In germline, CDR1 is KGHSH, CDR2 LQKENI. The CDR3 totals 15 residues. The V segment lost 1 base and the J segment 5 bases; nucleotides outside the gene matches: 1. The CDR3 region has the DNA TGTGCCAGCTCACCACTACTAGCGGGGACCGGGGAGCTGTTTTTT. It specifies CASSPLLAGTGELFF.

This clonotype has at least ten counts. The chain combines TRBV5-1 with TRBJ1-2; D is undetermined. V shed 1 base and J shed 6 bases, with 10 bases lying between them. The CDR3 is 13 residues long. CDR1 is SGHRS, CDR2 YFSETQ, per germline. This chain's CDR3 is CASSLSDSNGYTF. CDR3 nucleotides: TGCGCCAGCAGCTTGTCGGATTCTAATGGCTACACCTTC.

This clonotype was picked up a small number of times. This CDR3 is CASSPGTEKLFF. The CDR3, as DNA: TGTGCCAGCTCACCAGGGACTGAAAAACTGTTTTTT. The chain has TRBV18 and TRBJ1-4; maybe TRBD1 (5 bases). This CDR3 has 12 amino acids. Trimming removed 2 bases from V and 7 bases from J, with 5 bases in between. In germline, CDR1 is KGHSH, CDR2 LQKENI.

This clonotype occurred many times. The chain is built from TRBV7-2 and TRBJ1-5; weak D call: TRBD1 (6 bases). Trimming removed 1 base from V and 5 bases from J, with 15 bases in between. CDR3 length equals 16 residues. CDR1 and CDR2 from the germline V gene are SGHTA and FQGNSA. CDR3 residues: CASSLVGSGVDQPQHF. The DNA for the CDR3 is TGTGCCAGCAGCTTAGTCGGTTCAGGGGTGGATCAGCCCCAGCATTTT.

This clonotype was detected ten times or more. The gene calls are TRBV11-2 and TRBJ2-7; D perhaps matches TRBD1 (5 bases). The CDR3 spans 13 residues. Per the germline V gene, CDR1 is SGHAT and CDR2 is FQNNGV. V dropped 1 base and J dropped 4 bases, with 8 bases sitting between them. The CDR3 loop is CASSLGTLYEQYF. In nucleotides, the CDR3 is TGTGCCAGCAGCTTAGGGACATTGTACGAGCAGTACTTC.